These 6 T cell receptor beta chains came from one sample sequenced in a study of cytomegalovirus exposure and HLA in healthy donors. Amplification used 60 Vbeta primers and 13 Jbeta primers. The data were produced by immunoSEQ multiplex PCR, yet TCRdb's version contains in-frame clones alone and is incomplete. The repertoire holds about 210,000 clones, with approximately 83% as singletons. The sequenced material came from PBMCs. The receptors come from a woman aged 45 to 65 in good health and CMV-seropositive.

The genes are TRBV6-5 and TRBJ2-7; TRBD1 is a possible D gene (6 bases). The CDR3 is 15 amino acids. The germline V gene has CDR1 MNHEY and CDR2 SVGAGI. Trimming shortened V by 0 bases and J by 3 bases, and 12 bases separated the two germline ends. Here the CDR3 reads CASSYSIAGDYEQYF. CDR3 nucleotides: TGTGCCAGCAGTTACTCGATCGCAGGGGACTACGAGCAGTACTTC.

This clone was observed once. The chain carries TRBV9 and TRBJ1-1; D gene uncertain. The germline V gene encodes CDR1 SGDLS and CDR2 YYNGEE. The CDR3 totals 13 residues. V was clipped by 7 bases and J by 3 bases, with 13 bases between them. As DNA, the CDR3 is TGTGCCAGCGCCGCCCGCGGGGACACTGAAGCTTTCTTT. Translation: CASAARGDTEAFF.

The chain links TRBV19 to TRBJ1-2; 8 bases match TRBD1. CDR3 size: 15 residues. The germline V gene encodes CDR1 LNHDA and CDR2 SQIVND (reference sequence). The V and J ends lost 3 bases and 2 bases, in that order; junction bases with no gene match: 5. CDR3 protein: CASSISGTGNYGYTF. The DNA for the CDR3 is TGTGCCAGTAGTATTTCGGGGACAGGCAACTATGGCTACACCTTC.

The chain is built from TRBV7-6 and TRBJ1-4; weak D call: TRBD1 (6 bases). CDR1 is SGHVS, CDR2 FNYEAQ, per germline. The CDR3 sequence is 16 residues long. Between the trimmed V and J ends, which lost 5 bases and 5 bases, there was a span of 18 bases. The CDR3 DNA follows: TGTGCCAGCAGCCCTTGGCCGGACAGCTCAAATGAAAAACTGTTTTTT. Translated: CASSPWPDSSNEKLFF.

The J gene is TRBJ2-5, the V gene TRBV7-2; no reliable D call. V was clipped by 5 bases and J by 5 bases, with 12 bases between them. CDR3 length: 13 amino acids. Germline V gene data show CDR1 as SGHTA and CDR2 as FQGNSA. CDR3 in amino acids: CASSPRRWETQYF. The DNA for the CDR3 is TGTGCCAGCAGCCCGCGCCGGTGGGAGACCCAGTACTTC.

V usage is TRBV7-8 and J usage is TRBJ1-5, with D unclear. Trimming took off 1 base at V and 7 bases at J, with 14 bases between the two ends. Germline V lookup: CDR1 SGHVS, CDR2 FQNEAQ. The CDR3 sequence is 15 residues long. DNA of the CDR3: TGTGCCAGCAGCTTAGAGGCTCCCTCGGGGCAGCCCCAGCATTTT. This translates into CASSLEAPSGQPQHF.